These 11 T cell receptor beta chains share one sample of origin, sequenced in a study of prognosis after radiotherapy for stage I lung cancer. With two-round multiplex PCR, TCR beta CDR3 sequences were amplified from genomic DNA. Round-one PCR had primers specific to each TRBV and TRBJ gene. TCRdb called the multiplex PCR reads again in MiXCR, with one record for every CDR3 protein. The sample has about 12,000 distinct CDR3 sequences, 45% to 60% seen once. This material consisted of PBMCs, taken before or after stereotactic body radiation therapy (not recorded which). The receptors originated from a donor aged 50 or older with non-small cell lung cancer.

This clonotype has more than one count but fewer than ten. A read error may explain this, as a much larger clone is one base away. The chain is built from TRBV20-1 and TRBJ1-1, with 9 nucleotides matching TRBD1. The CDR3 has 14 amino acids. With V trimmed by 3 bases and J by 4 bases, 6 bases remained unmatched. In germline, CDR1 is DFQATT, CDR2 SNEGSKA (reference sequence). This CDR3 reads CSASSGTGTTEAFF. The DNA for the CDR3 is TGCAGTGCTAGCTCCGGGACAGGGACCACTGAAGCTTTCTTT.

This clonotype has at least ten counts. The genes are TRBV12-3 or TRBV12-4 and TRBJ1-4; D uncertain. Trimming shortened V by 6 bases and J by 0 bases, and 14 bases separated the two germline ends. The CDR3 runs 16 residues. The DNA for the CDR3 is TGTGCCAGCAGAACTCAGAGCCTTGCAACTAATGAAAAACTGTTTTTT. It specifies CASRTQSLATNEKLFF.

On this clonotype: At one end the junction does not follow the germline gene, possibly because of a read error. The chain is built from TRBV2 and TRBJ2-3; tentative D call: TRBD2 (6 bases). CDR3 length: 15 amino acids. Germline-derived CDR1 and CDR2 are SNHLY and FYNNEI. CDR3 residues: CANSVRGGATDTQYF. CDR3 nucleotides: TGTGCCAACAGCGTCCGGGGAGGAGCCACAGATACTCAGTATTTT.

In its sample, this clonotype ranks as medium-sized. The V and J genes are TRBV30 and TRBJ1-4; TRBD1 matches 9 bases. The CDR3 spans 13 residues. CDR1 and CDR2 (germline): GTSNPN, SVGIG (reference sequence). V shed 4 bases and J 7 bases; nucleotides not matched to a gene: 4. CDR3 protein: CAWTGTGSEKLFF. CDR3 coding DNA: TGTGCCTGGACCGGGACAGGGAGTGAAAAACTGTTTTTT.

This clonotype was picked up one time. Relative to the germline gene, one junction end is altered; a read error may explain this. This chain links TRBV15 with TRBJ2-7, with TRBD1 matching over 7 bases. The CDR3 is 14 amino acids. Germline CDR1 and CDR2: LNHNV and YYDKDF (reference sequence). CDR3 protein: CTTSRGTVSYEQYF. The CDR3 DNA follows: TGTACCACCAGCAGAGGGACAGTATCCTACGAGCAGTACTTC.

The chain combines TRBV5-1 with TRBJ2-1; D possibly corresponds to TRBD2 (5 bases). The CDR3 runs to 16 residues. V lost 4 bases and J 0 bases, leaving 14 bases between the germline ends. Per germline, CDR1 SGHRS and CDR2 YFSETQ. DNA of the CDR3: TGCGCCAGCAGCGTTACTAGACGAAGCTCCTACAATGAGCAGTTCTTC. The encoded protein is CASSVTRRSSYNEQFF.

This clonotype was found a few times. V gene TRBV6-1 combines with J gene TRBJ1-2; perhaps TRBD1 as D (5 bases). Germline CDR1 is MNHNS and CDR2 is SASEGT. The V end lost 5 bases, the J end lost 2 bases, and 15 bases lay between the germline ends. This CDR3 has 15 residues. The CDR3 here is CASSTTGTANYGYTF. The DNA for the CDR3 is TGTGCCAGCAGTACAACCGGGACGGCAAACTATGGCTACACCTTC.

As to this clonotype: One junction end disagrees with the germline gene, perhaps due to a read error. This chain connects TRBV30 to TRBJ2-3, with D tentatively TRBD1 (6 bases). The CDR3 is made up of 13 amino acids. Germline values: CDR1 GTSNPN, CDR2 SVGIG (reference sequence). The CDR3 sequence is CAWRLLRGDTKYF. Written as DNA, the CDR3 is TGTGCCTGGAGGCTGCTCAGGGGAGATACGAAGTATTTT.

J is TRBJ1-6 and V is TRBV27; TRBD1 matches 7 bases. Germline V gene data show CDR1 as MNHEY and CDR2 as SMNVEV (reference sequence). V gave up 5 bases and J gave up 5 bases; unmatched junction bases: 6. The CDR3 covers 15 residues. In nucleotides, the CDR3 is TGTGCCAGCAGTCCGGGACAGACGAATAATTCACCCCTCCACTTT. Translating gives CASSPGQTNNSPLHF.

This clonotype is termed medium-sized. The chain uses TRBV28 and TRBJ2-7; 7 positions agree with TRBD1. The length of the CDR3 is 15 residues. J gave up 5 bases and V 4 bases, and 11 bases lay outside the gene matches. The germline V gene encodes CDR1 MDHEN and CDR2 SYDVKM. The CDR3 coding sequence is TGTGCCAGCAGTTCTCGGACAGGAGGCTTGGACGAGCAGTACTTC. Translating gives CASSSRTGGLDEQYF.

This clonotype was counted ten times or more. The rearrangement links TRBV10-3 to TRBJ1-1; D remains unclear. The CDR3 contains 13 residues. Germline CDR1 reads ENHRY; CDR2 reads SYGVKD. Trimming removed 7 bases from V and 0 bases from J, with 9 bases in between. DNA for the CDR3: TGTGCCATCAAGGGCCCAATGAACACTGAAGCTTTCTTT. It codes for CAIKGPMNTEAFF.